This T cell receptor beta chain was sequenced for a study of OX40 agonist ivuxolimab in advanced cancers. Study-wide context: Partial response was recorded in three patients: one hepatocellular carcinoma and two cutaneous melanoma cases.

Profiling relied on immunoSEQ multiplex PCR, and the TCRdb table lists in-frame clones only, not all of them. Of about 120,000 clones in the sample, 75% to 90% were seen once. General study findings and limits: The antigen specificity of the peripheral T cells (those that were expanded) was not determined.

Germline loops: CDR1 LNHDA, CDR2 SQIVND (reference sequence). This CDR3 spans 15 amino acids. The V end lost 1 base, the J end lost 2 bases, and 11 bases lay between the germline ends. Concerning this clone: Its target is not known.

V and J are TRBV19 and TRBJ1-1; weak D call: TRBD1 (5 bases). The input for sequencing was CD4+ or CD8+ T cells sorted from blood, taken in a trial of the OX40 agonist ivuxolimab. The source is an adult with an advanced solid tumor such as melanoma, head and neck, liver or kidney cancer. This CDR3 is CASSIGGSANTEAFF. Written as DNA, the CDR3 is TGTGCCAGTAGTATAGGGGGCAGCGCAAACACTGAAGCTTTCTTT.